What follows is one T cell receptor (beta chain) and its context. What it recognizes is unknown. Thymus specimens were resections from corrective heart surgery. Assay used: immunoSEQ multiplex PCR; TCRdb lists only in-frame clones, some missing. The sample holds some 78,000 clones, around 96% seen once. CDR3 size: 16 residues. The germline V gene has CDR1 MNHEY and CDR2 SMNVEV (reference sequence). Trimming took 4 bases from V and 5 from J, leaving 21 bases between them. These data come from a study of human thymus T cells. Findings of the study overall: Related research has reported that thymic repertoires overlap highly among unrelated individuals.

Material: thymus tissue. The clonotype originates from a boy younger than two with a congenital heart defect but otherwise immunologically healthy. The rearrangement joins TRBV27 to TRBJ2-7; possibly TRBD1 for D (6 bases). CDR3 sequence (DNA): TGTGCCAGCAGTTCCTACAGGGAGAAAAGAGAGGACGAGCAGTACTTC. It encodes CASSSYREKREDEQYF.